The 8 T cell receptor beta chains listed next were all sequenced from one sample in a study of cytomegalovirus exposure and HLA in healthy donors. The study ran its PCR with 60 Vbeta and 13 Jbeta primers. The data were produced by immunoSEQ multiplex PCR, yet TCRdb's version contains in-frame clones alone and is incomplete. The sample has 110,000 or so clones; approximately 84% are singletons. Sequencing input: PBMCs. These receptors originate from a male donor in good health and CMV-seronegative.

This sequence joins TRBV5-1 and TRBJ2-7, with D perhaps matching TRBD1 (5 bases). Germline V gene sequence: CDR1 SGHRS, CDR2 YFSETQ. The V gene lost 1 base and the J gene lost 2 bases, with 16 bases spanning the gap. The CDR3 sequence is 16 residues long. The CDR3, as DNA: TGCGCCAGCAGCTTGTATTTCGGACAAGGGGCCTACGAGCAGTACTTC. Protein sequence: CASSLYFGQGAYEQYF. The full variable domain, in which reference TRBV5-1 and TRBJ2-7 provide the parts outside the CDR3, is KAGVTQTPRYLIKTRGQQVTLSCSPISGHRSVSWYQQTPGQGLQFLFEYFSETQRNKGNFPGRFSGRQFSNSRSEMNVSTLELGDSALYLCASSLYFGQGAYEQYFGPGTRLTVT.

The CDR3 nucleotides read TGTGCCAGCAGCTTAGTTGGGACAGGGGGGATTTCACCCCTCCACTTT. Its protein product is CASSLVGTGGISPLHF. V and J are TRBV11-2 and TRBJ1-6, with 11 nucleotides matching TRBD1. This CDR3 is 16 amino acids long. With V trimmed by 1 base and J by 9 bases, 5 bases remained unmatched. The germline gives CDR1 SGHAT, CDR2 FQNNGV.

This rearrangement joins TRBV6-5 to TRBJ2-1; 10 bases are shared with TRBD2. This CDR3 comprises 15 residues. Trimming at V came to 10 bases and at J to 5 bases, leaving 11 bases not matched to a gene. CDR1 is MNHEY, CDR2 SVGAGI, per germline. The CDR3 reads CATTPGLAKDNEQFF. CDR3 in DNA: TGTGCCACTACCCCGGGACTAGCGAAAGACAATGAGCAGTTCTTC.

This chain links TRBV2 with TRBJ2-4; 8 bases are shared with TRBD1. Germline lookup yields CDR1 SNHLY and CDR2 FYNNEI. The CDR3 consists of 16 residues. V shed 4 bases and J 3 bases; nucleotides not matched to a gene: 8. The CDR3: CASSAGTGFGKNIQYF. The CDR3 DNA sequence: TGTGCCAGCAGTGCCGGGACAGGCTTTGGCAAAAACATTCAGTACTTC.

V usage is TRBV5-1 and J usage is TRBJ1-1; 11 bases map to TRBD1. Germline V gene data show CDR1 as SGHRS and CDR2 as YFSETQ. Trimming removed 4 bases from V and 5 bases from J; junction bases left unmatched: 7. There are 15 residues in the CDR3. DNA of the CDR3: TGCGCCAGCAGCCCGGACAGGGGGCGATATACTGAAGCTTTCTTT. This translates into CASSPDRGRYTEAFF.

This clone was counted between two and nine times. The chain is built from TRBV27 and TRBJ2-5; TRBD2 aligns across 10 bases. The trim removed 6 bases at V and 5 bases at J, leaving 3 bases unmatched. The CDR3 sequence is 13 residues long. CDR1 MNHEY and CDR2 SMNVEV come from the germline V gene (reference sequence). The CDR3 protein is CASSFSGRETQYF. CDR3 DNA: TGTGCCAGCAGCTTTAGCGGGAGGGAGACCCAGTACTTC.

V usage is TRBV5-1 and J usage is TRBJ2-1; a weak D match, TRBD2 (5 bases). The germline V gene encodes CDR1 SGHRS and CDR2 YFSETQ. The CDR3 is 16 residues long. V gave up 1 base and J gave up 0 bases, with 11 bases separating them. The CDR3, as DNA: TGCGCCAGCAGCTTGTCCGGGATGAACTCCTACAATGAGCAGTTCTTC. This translates into CASSLSGMNSYNEQFF.

The genes are TRBV7-7 and TRBJ2-5; D might be TRBD1 (5 bases). V lost 4 bases and J 5 bases, leaving 14 bases between the germline ends. Germline CDR1 SSHAT, CDR2 FNYEAQ (reference sequence). CDR3 length: 14 amino acids. For the CDR3, the DNA is TGTGCCAGCAGCTCAGGGCCTGATCAGGAGACCCAGTACTTC. Translation gives CASSSGPDQETQYF.